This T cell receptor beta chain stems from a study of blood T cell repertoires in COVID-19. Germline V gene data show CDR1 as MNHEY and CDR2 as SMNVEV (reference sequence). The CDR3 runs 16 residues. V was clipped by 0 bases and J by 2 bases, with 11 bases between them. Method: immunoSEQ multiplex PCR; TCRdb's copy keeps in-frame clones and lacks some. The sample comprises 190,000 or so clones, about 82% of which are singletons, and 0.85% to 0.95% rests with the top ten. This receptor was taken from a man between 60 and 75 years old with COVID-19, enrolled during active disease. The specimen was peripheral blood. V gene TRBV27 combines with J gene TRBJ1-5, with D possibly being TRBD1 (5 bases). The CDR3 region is CASSLSGAKGNQPQHF. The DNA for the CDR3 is TGTGCCAGCAGTTTATCAGGGGCGAAGGGCAATCAGCCCCAGCATTTT.